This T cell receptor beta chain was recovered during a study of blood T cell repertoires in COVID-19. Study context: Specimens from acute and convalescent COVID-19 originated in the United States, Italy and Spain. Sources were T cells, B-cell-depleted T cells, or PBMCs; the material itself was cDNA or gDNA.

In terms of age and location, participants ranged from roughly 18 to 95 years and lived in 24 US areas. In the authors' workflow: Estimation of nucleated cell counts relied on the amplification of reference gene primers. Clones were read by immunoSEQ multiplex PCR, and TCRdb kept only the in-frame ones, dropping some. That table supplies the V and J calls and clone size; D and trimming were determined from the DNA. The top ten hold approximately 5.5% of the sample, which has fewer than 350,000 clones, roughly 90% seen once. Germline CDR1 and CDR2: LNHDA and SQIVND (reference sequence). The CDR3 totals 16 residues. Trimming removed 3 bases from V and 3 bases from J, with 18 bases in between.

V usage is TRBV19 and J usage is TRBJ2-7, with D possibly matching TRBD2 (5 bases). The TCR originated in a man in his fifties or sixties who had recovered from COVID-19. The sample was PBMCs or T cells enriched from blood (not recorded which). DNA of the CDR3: TGTGCCAGTAGTATGTCTTCCGGGAAAACCTACTACGAGCAGTACTTC. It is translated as CASSMSSGKTYYEQYF.